Following are 13 T cell receptor beta chains from one sample sequenced in a study of T cell responses to AZD1222 COVID-19 vaccine. Assay: immunoSEQ multiplex PCR; the TCRdb copy retains only in-frame clones and omits some. The data show 100,000 to 150,000 clones, about 94% seen once. The sequenced sample was peripheral blood, obtained on day 0 of AZD1222 vaccination. The receptors were gathered from an adult in good health.

The chain combines TRBV11-1 with TRBJ2-1; perhaps D is TRBD1 or TRBD2 (6 bases each). With 7 bases removed from V and 6 bases from J, the gap between germline ends came to 22 bases. Germline V CDR1 and CDR2: SGHAT, FQDESV (reference sequence). This CDR3 has 16 amino acids. The CDR3 DNA reads as TGTGCCAGCAAACTAAGGGGGACTCAGCGGGTCAATGAGCAGTTCTTC. It codes for CASKLRGTQRVNEQFF.

The chain employs TRBV4-2 and TRBJ2-6; tentative D call: TRBD2 (5 bases). The germline V gene has CDR1 LGHNA and CDR2 YNFKEQ. The CDR3 is 16 amino acids. V lost 0 bases and J 2 bases, leaving 8 bases between the germline ends. CDR3 sequence reads: CASSQDSGTGANVLTF. The CDR3 coding sequence is TGTGCCAGCAGCCAAGATTCGGGGACTGGGGCCAACGTCCTGACTTTC.

Regarding this clone: The same CDR3 also results from other DNA sequences found in this sample. The chain is built from TRBV30 and TRBJ2-7, with D possibly TRBD1 on 5 matching bases. Germline V gives CDR1 GTSNPN, CDR2 SVGIG (reference sequence). V was shortened by 0 bases and J by 0 bases, with 6 bases between the two germline ends. CDR3 length: 13 amino acids. The CDR3 DNA is TGTGCCTGGAGTGTAGACAGCTCCTACGAGCAGTACTTC. Translation: CAWSVDSSYEQYF.

The chain couples TRBV29-1 to TRBJ2-1; 9 bases line up with TRBD2. This CDR3 has 11 amino acids. Germline trimming cut 7 bases from V and 11 bases from J; bases unmatched to any gene: 6. Germline CDR1 reads SQVTM; CDR2 reads ANQGSEA. In DNA, the CDR3 is TGCAGCGAAACTAGCGGGCGGCAGCAGTTCTTC. Encoded protein: CSETSGRQQFF.

To note about this clone: The same CDR3 also results from other DNA sequences found in this sample. The chain couples TRBV6-5 to TRBJ1-5, with D unclear. This CDR3 spans 12 amino acids. The V gene's germline CDR1 is MNHEY and CDR2 SVGAGI. V was trimmed by 6 bases and J by 3 bases, leaving 6 bases between them. The CDR3 DNA reads TGTGCCAGCAGCCCCTCCAATCAGCCCCAGCATTTT. Protein product: CASSPSNQPQHF.

This chain links TRBV2 with TRBJ1-3; D unclear. The germline V gene has CDR1 SNHLY and CDR2 FYNNEI. The CDR3 is 14 residues long. Trimming took 3 bases from V and 2 from J, leaving 8 bases between them. CDR3 coding DNA: TGTGCCAGCAGTGAGGGGAACACTGGAAACACCATATATTTT. Amino acid sequence: CASSEGNTGNTIYF.

The rearrangement links TRBV18 to TRBJ1-6; D unclear. CDR3 size: 16 residues. Looked up from germline, CDR1 is KGHSH and CDR2 is LQKENI. With 3 bases removed from V and 8 bases from J, the gap between germline ends came to 17 bases. Written as DNA, the CDR3 is TGTGCCAGCTCACCTGGCAGCCTTATTGGTGATTCACCCCTCCACTTT. Its translation is CASSPGSLIGDSPLHF. Together with reference TRBV18 and TRBJ1-6, the CDR3 gives the full variable domain: NAGVMQNPRHLVRRRGQEARLRCSPMKGHSHVYWYRQLPEEGLKFMVYLQKENIIDESGMPKERFSAEFPKEGPSILRIQQVVRGDSAAYFCASSPGSLIGDSPLHFGNGTRLTVT.

The chain recombines TRBV7-9 with TRBJ1-6; perhaps TRBD1 as D (5 bases). Trimming pared 5 bases from V and 14 bases from J, leaving 16 bases between. Germline V gene data show CDR1 as SEHNR and CDR2 as FQNEAQ (reference sequence). This CDR3 is built from 13 residues. The CDR3 nucleotides are TGTGCCAGCAGCACCCGGGACCGGGAGACCCTCCACTTT. Its protein is CASSTRDRETLHF.

The chain employs TRBV3-1 (or the pseudogene TRBV3-2) and TRBJ2-3; 7 bases match TRBD2. The CDR3 covers 14 residues. CDR1 LGHDT and CDR2 YNNKEL come from the germline V gene (reference sequence). V dropped 4 bases and J dropped 2; count of bases not matched to a gene: 3. The CDR3 loop is CASSRGTITDTQYF. CDR3 in DNA: TGTGCCAGCAGCCGAGGGACTATCACAGATACGCAGTATTTT.

The V call is TRBV3-1 (or the pseudogene TRBV3-2), the J call TRBJ1-1, with no clear D. Germline CDR1 LGHDT, CDR2 YNNKEL (reference sequence). The CDR3 consists of 15 residues. V lost 4 bases, J lost 0 bases, and 12 bases lay in between. The CDR3 here is CASSPPRSLNTEAFF. The CDR3 bases are TGTGCCAGCAGCCCCCCGCGGAGCTTGAACACTGAAGCTTTCTTT.

The chain is built from TRBV5-1 and TRBJ1-1, with 8 bases fitting TRBD1. The CDR3 runs 15 residues. V dropped 0 bases and J dropped 5; count of bases not matched to a gene: 6. Per the germline V gene, CDR1 is SGHRS and CDR2 is YFSETQ. The CDR3 sequence: CASSLETGVGTEAFF. The CDR3 DNA follows: TGCGCCAGCAGCTTGGAGACAGGGGTGGGGACTGAAGCTTTCTTT.

The chain uses TRBV15 and TRBJ2-3, with D unresolved. Looked up from germline, CDR1 is LNHNV and CDR2 is YYDKDF (reference sequence). V lost 6 bases to trimming and J lost 0 bases, with 7 bases between them. The CDR3 spans 13 residues. CDR3 nucleotides: TGTGCCACCAGGGCTTTAAGCACAGATACGCAGTATTTT. It specifies CATRALSTDTQYF.

This clone appeared once. The V and J genes are TRBV4-3 and TRBJ2-1; 7 bases map to TRBD2. Germline CDR1 and CDR2: LGHNA and YSLEER. The CDR3 extends over 15 amino acids. Trimming removed 2 bases from V and 2 bases from J; junction bases left unmatched: 3. CDR3 residues: CASSQIGGTYNEQFF. CDR3 coding DNA: TGCGCCAGCAGCCAAATCGGGGGGACCTACAATGAGCAGTTCTTC.